The clone carrying this T cell receptor beta chain was observed many times. Antigen unknown. This entry comes from a study of CD8 T cells in ankylosing spondylitis. Findings and caveats of the study: It appeared that ankylosing spondylitis blood was characterized by a TCR beta motif of eight highly homologous variants.

As the method for making TCR beta libraries, quantitative 5'-RACE with molecular barcodes was used. TCRdb redid the calling of the 5' RACE reads with MiXCR, one entry per CDR3 protein. Of about 340,000 distinct CDR3 sequences listed, 8% are singletons. Germline values: CDR1 MNHNS, CDR2 SASEGT. The ends were cut back, 8 bases at V and 7 bases at J, with 17 bases in the middle. The CDR3 loop spans 13 amino acids. This rearrangement joins TRBV6-1 to TRBJ1-1; D not resolved. The sample was blood, either unsorted or a sorted T cell fraction (not recorded which). The origin of this receptor is a male donor with ankylosing spondylitis. This CDR3 reads CASQKEVPSEAFF. CDR3 DNA: TGTGCCAGCCAAAAGGAAGTCCCTAGTGAAGCTTTCTTT.